The source of this T cell receptor beta chain is a study of cytomegalovirus exposure and HLA in healthy donors. This PCR relied on a set of 60 Vbeta primers and 13 Jbeta primers. Repertoires were generated with immunoSEQ multiplex PCR, while TCRdb's copy carries only in-frame clones and drops some. This table holds 100,000 or so clones, around 63% found once. Notes on this clone: The sample has other DNA sequences that encode this CDR3 too.

This clonotype was obtained from a human donor in good health. Sequenced material: PBMCs.

The CDR3: CASRRTSGSYNEQFF. In DNA, the CDR3 is TGTGCCAGCAGGAGGACTAGCGGGAGTTACAATGAGCAGTTCTTC. The V and J genes are TRBV6-1 and TRBJ2-1; TRBD2 aligns across 13 bases. Germline V gives CDR1 MNHNS, CDR2 SASEGT. This CDR3 is 15 amino acids long. The V and J ends lost 6 bases and 4 bases, in that order; junction bases with no gene match: 3.